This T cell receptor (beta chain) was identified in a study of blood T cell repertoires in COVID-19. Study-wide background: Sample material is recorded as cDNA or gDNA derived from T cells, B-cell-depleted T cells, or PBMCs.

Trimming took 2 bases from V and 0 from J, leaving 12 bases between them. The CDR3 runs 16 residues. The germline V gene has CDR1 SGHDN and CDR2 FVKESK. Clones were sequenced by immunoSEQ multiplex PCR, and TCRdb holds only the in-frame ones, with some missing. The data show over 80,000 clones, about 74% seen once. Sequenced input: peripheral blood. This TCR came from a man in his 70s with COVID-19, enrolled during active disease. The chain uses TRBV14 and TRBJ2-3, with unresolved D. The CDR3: CASSQLFLRSTDTQYF. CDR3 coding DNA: TGTGCCAGCAGCCAACTCTTCCTACGCAGCACAGATACGCAGTATTTT.